This T cell receptor beta chain was documented in a study of cytomegalovirus exposure and HLA in healthy donors. Study-level points and caveats: Compared with the approximately 680-donor mean, an Asian-associated ancestry cluster reportedly had fewer N-insertions, according to a later analysis.

With respect to this clone: No antigen is known for it.

V gave up 3 bases and J gave up 1 base, with 15 bases separating them. Germline CDR1 SEHNR, CDR2 FQNEAQ (reference sequence). This CDR3 contains 16 residues. This PCR relied on a set of 60 Vbeta primers and 13 Jbeta primers. Methods used by the authors: An analysis that came later counted 80 million or so unique TCR beta chains, 10 million to 12 million shared. TCRdb's copy holds only in-frame clones and misses some; the assay was immunoSEQ multiplex PCR. V and J calls and clone size are as listed in that table; D and trimming were resolved from the DNA. The table includes over 150,000 clones, roughly 77% detected once.

Sequencing input: PBMCs. The chain is built from TRBV7-9 and TRBJ1-1, with D possibly being TRBD1 (5 bases). The receptor was isolated from a woman aged 18-30 years in good health and CMV-seronegative. The CDR3 reads CASSFPLGGANTEAFF. CDR3 DNA sequence: TGTGCCAGCAGCTTTCCCTTAGGAGGGGCGAACACTGAAGCTTTCTTT.